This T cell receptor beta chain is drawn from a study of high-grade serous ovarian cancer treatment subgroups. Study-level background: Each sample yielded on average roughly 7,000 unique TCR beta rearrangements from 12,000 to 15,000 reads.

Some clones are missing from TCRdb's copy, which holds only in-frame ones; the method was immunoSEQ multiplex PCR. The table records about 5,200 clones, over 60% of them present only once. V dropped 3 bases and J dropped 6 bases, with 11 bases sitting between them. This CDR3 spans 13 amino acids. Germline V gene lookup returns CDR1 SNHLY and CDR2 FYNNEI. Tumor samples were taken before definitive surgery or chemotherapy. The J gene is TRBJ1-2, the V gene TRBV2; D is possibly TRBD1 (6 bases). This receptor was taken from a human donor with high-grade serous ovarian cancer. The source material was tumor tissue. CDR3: CASSEGGQDGYTF. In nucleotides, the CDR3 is TGTGCCAGCAGTGAGGGGGGCCAAGATGGCTACACCTTC.